This T cell receptor (beta chain) is from a study of blood T cell repertoires in COVID-19. The data were produced by immunoSEQ multiplex PCR, yet TCRdb's version contains in-frame clones alone and is incomplete. The table includes roughly 100,000 clones, under 75% detected once. In its sample, this clone was seen a few times. This sequence originates from a man aged 80 or over with acute or convalescent COVID-19. The sequenced sample was peripheral blood.

The CDR3 coding sequence is TGTGCCACCGGGACAGGGGACGCTGATGGCTACACCTTC. Protein product: CATGTGDADGYTF. The rearrangement uses TRBV24-1 and TRBJ1-2; 10 bases align to TRBD1. J gave up 6 bases and V 9 bases, and 6 bases lay outside the gene matches. The CDR3 length is 13 residues. Germline V CDR1 and CDR2: KGHDR, SFDVKD.